The 21 T cell receptor beta chains presented below share a single source sample, sequenced in a study of neoadjuvant nivolumab and ipilimumab in lung cancer. Repertoires were generated with immunoSEQ multiplex PCR, while TCRdb's copy carries only in-frame clones and drops some. The sample gives approximately 6,200 clones, 65% of which show up once; about 14% is in the top ten. The material sequenced was tumor tissue, taken after neoadjuvant nivolumab, alone or with ipilimumab, at or shortly before surgery. The receptors come from an adult with non-small cell lung cancer.

This clone has a handful of counts. The chain couples TRBV25-1 to TRBJ2-1, with 7 bases aligning to TRBD2. The CDR3 is 16 amino acids. Germline assignment: CDR1 MGHDK and CDR2 SYGVNS. The ends lost 0 bases at V and 5 bases at J; junction bases unmatched: 7. CDR3 region: CASSEYLAGVNNEQFF. The CDR3 bases are TGTGCCAGCAGTGAATATTTGGCGGGAGTAAACAATGAGCAGTTCTTC.

This clone came up a few times. V is TRBV7-9 and J is TRBJ1-2, with a possible D match to TRBD1 (6 bases). The germline V gene encodes CDR1 SEHNR and CDR2 FQNEAQ (reference sequence). The CDR3 covers 15 residues. V was trimmed by 3 bases and J by 4 bases, leaving 15 bases between them. CDR3 in DNA: TGTGCCAGCAGCTTTGCGACGGGGGCGACCTATGGCTACACCTTC. Protein sequence: CASSFATGATYGYTF.

The genes are TRBV9 and TRBJ2-7; a weak D match, TRBD1 (6 bases). Germline loops: CDR1 SGDLS, CDR2 YYNGEE. The CDR3 is made up of 15 amino acids. V gave up 0 bases and J gave up 0 bases, with 10 bases separating them. This chain's CDR3 is CASSVGGTHSYEQYF. CDR3 nucleotide sequence: TGTGCCAGCAGCGTAGGGGGGACACACTCCTACGAGCAGTACTTC.

The chain has TRBV25-1 and TRBJ2-3; D is ambiguous. Germline V lookup: CDR1 MGHDK, CDR2 SYGVNS. V shed 4 bases and J shed 8 bases, with 10 bases lying between them. The CDR3 loop spans 12 amino acids. CDR3 nucleotides: TGTGCCAGCAGTGCCCATCTGGGTACGCAGTATTTT. Protein sequence: CASSAHLGTQYF.

V usage is TRBV7-9 and J usage is TRBJ1-4; 9 bases map to TRBD1. V gave up 7 bases and J gave up 7 bases; unmatched junction bases: 7. The germline CDR1 and CDR2 sequences are SEHNR and FQNEAQ (reference sequence). CDR3 length equals 14 residues. CDR3 in DNA: TGTGCCAGCATCCAGACAGGGGGAGTTGAAAAACTGTTTTTT. This codes for CASIQTGGVEKLFF.

This chain joins TRBV5-1 and TRBJ2-7; no definite D call. Trimming left V 0 bases short and J 7 bases short, with 11 bases between. Per germline, CDR1 SGHRS and CDR2 YFSETQ. The CDR3 length is 13 residues. The CDR3 DNA reads as TGCGCCAGCAGCTTGGACCCCTCCACGGAGCAGTACTTC. Translation: CASSLDPSTEQYF.

This clone appeared once. The genes are TRBV4-2 and TRBJ1-3, with 11 nucleotides matching TRBD1. The CDR3 has 19 amino acids. V lost 0 bases, J lost 0 bases, and 7 bases stayed unmatched. CDR1 and CDR2 (germline): LGHNA, YNFKEQ. CDR3 loop: CASSQDEGQGVSSGNTIYF. CDR3 DNA sequence: TGTGCCAGCAGCCAAGATGAGGGACAGGGGGTCAGCTCTGGAAACACCATATATTTT.

V is TRBV7-9 and J is TRBJ1-4; D not resolved. Germline V gene data show CDR1 as SEHNR and CDR2 as FQNEAQ (reference sequence). This CDR3 is 15 amino acids long. Trimming took 1 base from V and 7 from J, leaving 13 bases between them. This CDR3 reads CASSLGGMIGEKLFF. The CDR3 DNA is TGTGCCAGCAGCTTAGGTGGCATGATAGGTGAAAAACTGTTTTTT.

The chain couples TRBV9 to TRBJ2-7, with 8 nucleotides matching TRBD1. The CDR3 totals 14 residues. Germline CDR1 is SGDLS and CDR2 is YYNGEE. The ends lost 3 bases at V and 3 bases at J; junction bases unmatched: 5. In DNA, the CDR3 is TGTGCCAGCAGCGAGACAGGGGCATTCTACGAGCAGTACTTC. As protein: CASSETGAFYEQYF.

The rearrangement uses TRBV19 and TRBJ2-1, with TRBD2 matching 11 bases. Germline V CDR1 and CDR2: LNHDA, SQIVND (reference sequence). This CDR3 is 15 amino acids long. The V and J ends lost 3 bases and 7 bases, in that order; junction bases with no gene match: 5. The CDR3 DNA is TGTGCCAGTAGTATCGGTTCTAGCGGGAGGAATGAGCAGTTCTTC. This translates into CASSIGSSGRNEQFF.

CDR3 bases: TGTGCCAGCAGTGAAGAGCGGGAGAGCAATGAGCAGTTCTTC. This gives the protein CASSEERESNEQFF. The chain is built from TRBV2 and TRBJ2-1; 8 positions match TRBD2. This CDR3 contains 14 residues. V shed 1 base and J 6 bases; nucleotides not matched to a gene: 2. Germline loops: CDR1 SNHLY, CDR2 FYNNEI.

By its share, this clone is medium-sized. This chain joins TRBV9 and TRBJ1-2; D is uncertain. This CDR3 is built from 13 residues. V was shortened by 0 bases and J by 4 bases, with 7 bases between the two germline ends. Germline CDR1 reads SGDLS; CDR2 reads YYNGEE. CDR3 sequence reads: CASSVVGFYGYTF. DNA for the CDR3: TGTGCCAGCAGCGTAGTGGGGTTCTATGGCTACACCTTC.

This clone was seen a single time. The genes are TRBV6-5 and TRBJ1-2, with 7 bases aligning to TRBD1. In germline, CDR1 is MNHEY, CDR2 SVGAGI. The CDR3 covers 14 residues. J gave up 2 bases and V 6 bases, and 6 bases lay outside the gene matches. DNA of the CDR3: TGTGCCAGCAGACAACCGACAGGGAACTATGGCTACACCTTC. Protein product: CASRQPTGNYGYTF.

This clone came up a few times. This specimen includes other DNA sequences encoding the same CDR3. The CDR3, as DNA: TGTGCCAGCAGTGGCACCTACTATGGCTACACCTTC. Translated, it gives CASSGTYYGYTF. This chain connects TRBV2 to TRBJ1-2; D is unclear. V lost 4 bases, J lost 3 bases, and 6 bases lay in between. CDR3 length: 12 amino acids. Germline lookup yields CDR1 SNHLY and CDR2 FYNNEI.

The V and J genes are TRBV11-2 and TRBJ1-2; a weak D match, TRBD1 (6 bases). V lost 7 bases and J lost 4, with 13 bases in between. The germline V gene has CDR1 SGHAT and CDR2 FQNNGV. The CDR3 totals 13 residues. In DNA form, the CDR3 reads TGTGCCAGCACCATGGGAGGGGGCTATGGCTACACCTTC. Its translation: CASTMGGGYGYTF.

The chain joins TRBV7-9 to TRBJ1-4; tentative D call: TRBD1 (6 bases). Trimming shortened V by 5 bases and J by 8 bases, and 12 bases separated the two germline ends. In germline, CDR1 is SEHNR, CDR2 FQNEAQ (reference sequence). The CDR3 consists of 13 residues. The DNA of the CDR3 is TGTGCCAGCAGCCTAGGGACAATGGAAAAACTGTTTTTT. The encoded protein is CASSLGTMEKLFF.

This clone was seen only a few times. The chain joins TRBV5-1 to TRBJ1-1; no reliable D call. Per the germline V gene, CDR1 is SGHRS and CDR2 is YFSETQ. This CDR3 has 15 residues. The V gene lost 0 bases and the J gene lost 2 bases, with 11 bases spanning the gap. The CDR3 sequence is CASSLGLVDNTEAFF. The CDR3 DNA follows: TGCGCCAGCAGCTTGGGCCTCGTCGATAACACTGAAGCTTTCTTT.

This clone was found a few times. This chain joins TRBV11-1 and TRBJ1-2, with 11 bases identical to TRBD1. The CDR3 spans 16 residues. Trimming cost V 4 bases and J 6 bases; bases outside gene matches: 10. From germline, CDR1 is SGHAT and CDR2 FQDESV (reference sequence). DNA of the CDR3: TGTGCCAGCAGCTCCCGCGGGACAGGGGGTATTAATGGCTACACCTTC. Encoded protein: CASSSRGTGGINGYTF.

The chain links TRBV30 to TRBJ1-6; D call uncertain. Germline CDR1 GTSNPN, CDR2 SVGIG (reference sequence). There are 15 residues in the CDR3. V lost 6 bases, J lost 0 bases, and 12 bases lay in between. CDR3: CACPGGSSYNSPLHF. Here the CDR3 DNA reads TGTGCCTGCCCGGGAGGGAGCTCCTATAATTCACCCCTCCACTTT.

The chain is built from TRBV14 and TRBJ1-2; maybe TRBD1 (6 bases). Between the trimmed V and J ends, which lost 0 bases and 4 bases, there was a span of 9 bases. CDR3 length: 14 residues. CDR1 is SGHDN, CDR2 FVKESK, per germline. The CDR3 sequence: CASSQDRGGYGYTF. The CDR3 DNA follows: TGTGCCAGCAGCCAAGATAGGGGGGGCTATGGCTACACCTTC. The entire variable domain, with the rest obtained from reference TRBV14 and TRBJ1-2, is as follows: EAGVTQFPSHSVIEKGQTVTLRCDPISGHDNLYWYRRVMGKEIKFLLHFVKESKQDESGMPNNRFLAERTGGTYSTLKVQPAELEDSGVYFCASSQDRGGYGYTFGSGTRLTVV.

Concerning this clone: At the DNA level, this CDR3 is encoded by other sequences in the same sample as well. The chain uses TRBV7-2 and TRBJ1-5, with no clear D. V shed 1 base and J shed 6 bases, with 7 bases lying between them. The CDR3 has 13 amino acids. The germline V gene encodes CDR1 SGHTA and CDR2 FQGNSA. Here the CDR3 reads CASSLEGFQPQHF. CDR3 nucleotide sequence: TGTGCCAGCAGCTTAGAGGGTTTTCAGCCCCAGCATTTT. Full variable domain (rest looked up from reference TRBV7-2 and TRBJ1-5): GAGVSQSPSNKVTEKGKDVELRCDPISGHTALYWYRQSLGQGLEFLIYFQGNSAPDKSGLPSDRFSAERTGGSVSTLTIQRTQQEDSAVYLCASSLEGFQPQHFGDGTRLSIL.